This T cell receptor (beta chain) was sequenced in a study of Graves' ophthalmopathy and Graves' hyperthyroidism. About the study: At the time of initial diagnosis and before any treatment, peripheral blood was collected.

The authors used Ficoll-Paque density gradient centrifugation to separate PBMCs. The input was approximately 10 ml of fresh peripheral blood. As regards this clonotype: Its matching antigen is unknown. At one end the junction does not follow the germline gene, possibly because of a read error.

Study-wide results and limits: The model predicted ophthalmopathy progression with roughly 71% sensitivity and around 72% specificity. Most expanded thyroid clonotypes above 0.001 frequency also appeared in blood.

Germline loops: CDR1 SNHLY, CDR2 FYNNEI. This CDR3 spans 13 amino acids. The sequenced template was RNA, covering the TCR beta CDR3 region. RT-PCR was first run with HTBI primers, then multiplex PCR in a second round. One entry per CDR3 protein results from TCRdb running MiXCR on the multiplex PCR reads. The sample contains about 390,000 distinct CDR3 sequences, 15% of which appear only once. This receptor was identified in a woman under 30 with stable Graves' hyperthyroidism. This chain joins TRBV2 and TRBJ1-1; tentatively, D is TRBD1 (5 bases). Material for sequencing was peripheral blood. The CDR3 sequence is CANSYRSDTEAFF. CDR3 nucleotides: TGTGCCAACAGTTACAGGAGCGACACTGAAGCTTTCTTT.